This T cell receptor beta chain was identified during a study of blood T cell repertoires in COVID-19. At the level of the study: In each case, the material was cDNA or gDNA derived from T cells, B-cell-depleted T cells, or PBMCs.

Per the original methods: Estimated nucleated cell counts came from reference gene primer amplification. The method was immunoSEQ multiplex PCR; TCRdb's version includes in-frame clones alone and lacks a portion of them. V and J calls and clone size are given by that table; D and trimming were obtained from the DNA. The sample gives 40,000 to 50,000 clones, about 78% of which show up once; about 9% is in the top ten. V shed 6 bases and J 6 bases; nucleotides not matched to a gene: 17. The CDR3 is 18 amino acids. Per germline, CDR1 MRHNA and CDR2 SNTAGT. The sample comprised peripheral blood. The rearrangement joins TRBV6-4 to TRBJ2-1, with 10 positions matching TRBD2. The origin of this receptor is a man aged 70 or older with active or convalescent COVID-19. The CDR3 DNA sequence: TGTGCCAGCAGAGGTCTCGTTCAAAGCGGGGGGGCGGGCAATGAGCAGTTCTTC. Translating it yields CASRGLVQSGGAGNEQFF.